This record covers a single T cell receptor beta chain. Its antigen is still unknown. Base qualities were left out, and no much larger clone turns up one base away. TCRbeta CDR3 regions were amplified from genomic DNA by means of the immunoSEQ Assay, a bias-controlled multiplex PCR. The study's own analysis went as follows. The number of nucleated cells in each sample was estimated from the amplification of reference gene primers within the assay. To quantify the absolute abundance of each unique TCRbeta CDR3 rearrangement, sequence reads were collapsed and filtered. For each sample, productive Simpson clonality was calculated by taking the square root of Simpson's diversity index across productive rearrangements. Drawn from immuneACCESS, this table holds only the in-frame rearrangements with V and J called that TCRdb kept. Clones are partly lost; checked studies trace under half to an unresolved V gene and leave the rest unexplained. That table gives V, J and clone size, and the DNA gave D and trimming. This sample has around 150,000 clones in its table, and around 73% of those were observed once. The ten top clones hold 9.5% to 12% of the sample.

V and J are truncated by 0 bases and 0 bases respectively, leaving an intervening sequence of 9 bases. Per the germline V gene (reference sequence), SGHKS is the CDR1 and YYEKEE is the CDR2. From the cysteine through the phenylalanine, the CDR3 covers 15 amino acids. Only the CDR3 region is kept as DNA, spanning 45 bases read in frame from base 1. The entry originates in a study of blood T cell repertoires in COVID-19 (TCRdb year 2020). Context from the whole study: Samples covering the acute and convalescent phases of COVID-19 were provided by collaborators in the United States, Italy and Spain. The prospective study material was composed of cDNA or gDNA derived from T cells, B-cell-depleted T cells, or PBMCs. The dataset comprised deeply sampled blood TCRbeta repertoires from subjects exposed to, actively infected with, or recovered from COVID-19. The repertoires were released in a freely available public database intended as a resource for research on the immune response to SARS-CoV-2. The samples were drawn from the first 160 participants of the ongoing ImmuneRACE study and from 1,254 subjects provided by 6 global collaborators. Sample metadata almost always included a de-identified subject ID, COVID-19 status, age in years and sex. Where HLA class I and class II types were available, the types were taken from metadata supplied by the sample provider, not from assay-based typing. General conclusions and limits of the study: How much clinical and demographic metadata was included differed by source and by participant, and the metadata was provided uncurated.

Another Seattle source contributed samples from volunteer blood donors who had recovered from COVID-19. Whole blood was collected in K2EDTA tubes by collaborating institutions according to the institutions' own protocols. For TCRbeta analysis, collaborators shipped samples in one of three forms: frozen whole blood, isolated PBMCs, or DNA extracted from either of those sample types. The clonotype comes from a man between 60 and 70 years old who had recovered from COVID-19. This sequence uses TRBV5-5 and TRBJ1-1; a tentative D match to TRBD1 spans 5 bases. Input material: peripheral blood. CDR3 loop: CASSLVSGMNTEAFF. The DNA reads as follows: TGTGCCAGCAGCTTGGTATCAGGGATGAACACTGAAGCTTTCTTT.